This T cell receptor beta chain stems from a study of cytomegalovirus exposure and HLA in healthy donors (TCRdb year 2017). The study in broad terms: An earlier analysis of some 600 of the donors reported 276 Gb of sequence data and 117 million unique TCR beta sequences obtained from about 179 million T cells. An early release covering around 630 HLA-typed donors comprised about 300 gigabases of sequencing data and some 79 million unique TCR sequences. Of the roughly 410 genotyped donors, less than 90% were placed in the genetic ancestry cluster associated with self-reported Caucasian donors. The study was designed to test whether signatures of past pathogen exposure could be identified by cataloging public T cell receptors. The study profiled the T cell repertoires of under 700 subjects by immunosequencing and related them to cytomegalovirus serostatus. A separate validation cohort of roughly 110 different subjects was used in addition to the 666-subject first cohort. To predict cytomegalovirus infection status, the study brought together high-throughput TCR immunosequencing, statistical association of individual TCRs with disease status, and machine learning. To study patterns of TCR occurrence, a later analysis re-analyzed previously published TCR beta repertoires from 550 to 800 donors and added high-resolution HLA genotyping. Rather than drawing on any new phenotypic data, the later analysis identified candidate immune exposures from TCR beta sequences and the way those sequences occurred across donors. An earlier analysis of 587 of the donors used high-throughput TCR beta sequencing to judge whether each TCR beta V gene segment behaved as functional or pseudogenic. Alongside the repertoire data, information on donor age, sex, ethnicity and CMV serostatus was compiled. In a later genetic analysis, genome-wide SNP genotypes for 398 of the 666 donors were used, and that subset was treated as a discovery cohort. All discovery cohort repertoires had been generated on a single sequencing platform. Both class I and class II loci were covered by HLA typing, at four-digit resolution. The number of donors typed differed by locus, with about 620-630 for A, B, C, DRB1 and DQB1, around 520 for DQA1, about 610 for DPA1, and some 440 for DPB1. Because of strong linkage in the cohort, 4 to 6 DR-DQ haplotypes were treated as single units for association and clustering. On average, about 240,000 unique TCR beta nucleotide sequences were sequenced per donor among 398 genotyped donors of the cohort, with roughly a sixth of those sequences being non-productive. What the work shows at the level of the full study, not this receptor alone: For the cohort, immune exposure information was limited to CMV serostatus. In a later analysis, the rate of TCR association differed among HLA loci, with DRB1 alleles having the most associated TCRs and HLA-C alleles having the fewest. A further reported finding was that TCR beta sequences accurately predicted the HLA-A and HLA-B alleles for most subjects in the first cohort. Because counts were too low, approximately 18 rarely observed V segments, including chromosome 9 orphons, were excluded from the earlier analysis of roughly 580 of the donors. An earlier analysis of approximately 530 of the donors showed that most TCR beta V segments appeared in productive rearrangements either about 87% or about 30% of the time, which broadly matched IMGT annotations. A few of the identified cytomegalovirus-associated TCR beta chains were confirmed in vitro to be specific for cytomegalovirus antigens. Most TCR sequences were seen in very few donors, while some public TCRs were found in many individuals. Some IMGT-functional V segments, including TRBV6-2 and TRBV6-3, could not be distinguished by the 87-base-pair reads and were therefore excluded. In a later analysis, some 17,000 TCR beta sequences were associated with specific HLA alleles at a false discovery rate of 0.05. Several of the top co-occurrence clusters appeared to be linked to parvovirus B19, influenza, CMV and Epstein-Barr virus, according to a later analysis. A later genetic analysis reported fewer N-insertions in productive TCRs among donors in an Asian-associated ancestry cluster than the roughly 700-donor mean. A cluster of highly shared sequence variants was judged likely to represent a technical artifact of the sequencing pipeline. Because some donors lacked HLA typing at each locus, the association tests relied only on the typed subset. The authors suggested that the approach could potentially be extended to other disease states and immunological phenotypes. Assigning TCR associations to individual alleles was difficult when HLA alleles, especially DR and DQ, strongly co-occurred. The presence/absence analyses assumed that sequencing depth was roughly uniform across donors, and that assumption may not be true. Cytomegalovirus status was reported to be diagnosed by the classifier with high specificity and sensitivity in both the original and validation cohorts. In the study, roughly 160 TCR beta chains were listed as associated with cytomegalovirus. Linkage disequilibrium might explain the correlated functional status among segregating V segments, but an unknown experimental factor could not be excluded. In this cohort, only TCR beta chains were sequenced, and detectable features were limited by the absence of alpha or paired-chain data. In a later analysis, HLA-associated TCR beta chains were found to be more clonally expanded and to have lower generation probabilities than equally common non-associated chains. Most CMV-associated TCR beta chains appeared to be HLA-restricted in a later analysis, and the HLA associations seemed to be driven largely by CMV exposure. A later genetic analysis associated a missense DCLRE1C variant with V-gene and J-gene trimming of TCR beta chains, and an independent cohort replicated the association.

Spanning cysteine to phenylalanine, the CDR3 consists of 14 amino acids. The only DNA kept is the CDR3, 42 bases in frame from the first base. Sequences LNHDA (CDR1) and SQIVND (CDR2) are obtained from the germline V gene (reference sequence). V lost 4 bases and J lost 1 base, and the count of bases not matched to a germline gene is 2. In total, roughly 670 healthy bone marrow donors made up the cohort. At the time of sampling, every cohort member was nominally healthy, though immune exposures that went unrecorded were likely present. The donor tested CMV seronegative, placing the donor among the 350 or so seronegative members of the cohort. Every donor gave a peripheral blood sample, and the peripheral blood mononuclear cells from that sample were used for TCR beta sequencing. The Qiagen DNeasy Blood Extraction Kit was used to extract genomic DNA from the blood cell samples. Library generation was performed with the immunoSEQ multiplex PCR assay. For the multiplex PCR, a mixture combining 60 forward primers for TCR Vbeta segments and 13 reverse primers for TCR Jbeta segments was used. The CDR3 region of rearranged TCR beta genes was amplified from genomic DNA by a multiplex PCR assay. On the Illumina HiSeq System, the amplified TCR beta libraries were sequenced as 87-base-pair reads. In the original analysis: A later analysis tallied 75 million to 95 million unique TCR beta chains across the 666 repertoires, and about 12 million of those chains were shared by two or more donors. Raw reads were error-corrected and collapsed into unique sequences with a nearest-neighbor algorithm that merged closely related sequences to remove PCR and sequencing errors. Alignment of CDR3 sequences to IMGT reference sequences was used to assign V, D and J gene segments. For a sequence to be retained, a match of at least six nucleotides was required to both a V gene segment and a J gene segment. A rearrangement was called productive if the CDR3 had no stop codons and remained in frame with V and J, and every other rearrangement was called non-productive. Following IMGT convention, CDR3 was defined as the stretch from the second conserved V-encoded cysteine up to the conserved J-encoded phenylalanine. In an earlier analysis of around 600 of the donors, sequences lacking an unambiguous match to a single V gene segment were excluded. In an earlier analysis of more than 500 of the donors, a V segment was called functional when productive rearrangements were above 56.7%, and segregating when the standard deviation between donors exceeded 5%. To diagnose cytomegalovirus status from the catalog of TCR beta chain sequences, a statistical classification framework was built. In a later analysis, V and J genes were assigned by comparing TCR nucleotide sequences against IMGT/GENE-DB human TR gene sequences. The TCRdist pipeline was used in a later analysis to assign CDR3 sequences and most-parsimonious VDJ recombination scenarios. A later analysis defined each TCR beta chain by its CDR3 amino acid sequence plus V-gene family, and excluded reads lacking a unique V-gene family. To address suspected cross-contamination and a sequencing artifact, a later analysis removed roughly 640 highly shared, low-generation-probability nucleotide sequences. For each public chain, a later analysis derived a clonal expansion index from normalized ranks of inferred template counts within each repertoire. A later analysis computed generation probabilities with a VDJ recombination model fitted to out-of-frame rearrangements, and checked the results against IGoR. In a later analysis, TCR-TCR, TCR-HLA and TCR-CMV co-occurrence was scored with hypergeometric tests, and a repertoire-size bias correction was applied to TCR pairs. False discovery rates were estimated in a later analysis by permuting HLA or CMV assignments 20 times. In a later analysis, co-occurring TCRs were grouped using DBSCAN, with TCRdist sequence similarity added in when clustering inside HLA-allele-positive subsets. Co-occurrence clustering excluded repertoires with fewer than 30,000 or more than 120,000 public chains, plus five with anomalous nucleotide sharing. In its TCRdb copy, this immuneACCESS table keeps in-frame sequences only and misses some clones. Where compared with another copy, unresolved V genes explain less than half of these, and the others have no known cause. V and J calls and clone size come straight from that table; D and trimming were deduced from the DNA. The table for this sample records roughly 120,000 clones. About 2.7% of the sample rests with the top ten.

With regard to this clone: The target of this receptor is not known. The sample holds other DNA sequences that translate to the same CDR3.

The sequenced sample was PBMCs. This clonotype was obtained from a man aged 25 to 40 in good health and CMV-seronegative. In this chain, TRBV19 is recombined with TRBJ2-5, with 8 bases aligning to TRBD2. CDR3 reads: CASSSGGTQETQYF. The DNA sequence follows: TGTGCCAGTAGTAGCGGGGGGACCCAAGAGACCCAGTACTTC.